The 15 T cell receptor beta chains listed next were all sequenced from one sample in a study of blood T cells in healthy people across ages (dated by TCRdb to between 2014 and 2017). Preparation of the library involved 5' RACE. Sequencing was carried out with an Illumina HiSeq 2500. A second PCR of roughly 7 to 11 cycles was performed with a sample-barcoded 5' primer and a J-beta primer mix. TCRdb reran the public reads through fastp at Q25 and MiXCR, keeping productive beta chains. Every entry covers one CDR3 protein and lists the most common genes and DNA from its rows. The sample table holds some 1.4 million distinct CDR3 sequences, of which 42% were seen once. Roughly 7.7% of the sample belongs to the ten largest clones. Sequences were obtained from blood. The receptors derive from a woman aged 18-29 years in good health.

This clonotype was seen many times. The chain is built from TRBV24-1 and TRBJ2-7; tentative D call: TRBD1 (5 bases). Germline-derived CDR1 and CDR2 are KGHDR and SFDVKD. V was cut by 6 bases and J by 0 bases, with 5 bases left in between. The CDR3 length is 12 residues. This CDR3 is CATSQGSYEQYF. The CDR3 nucleotides are TGTGCCACCAGTCAGGGCTCCTACGAGCAGTACTTC.

This chain links TRBV11-2 with TRBJ2-7, with D uncertain. The CDR3 length is 12 residues. V lost 1 base and J 6 bases, leaving 7 bases between the germline ends. Germline CDR1 is SGHAT and CDR2 is FQNNGV. In nucleotides, the CDR3 is TGTGCCAGCAGCTTAGGGGCGTCCGAGCAGTACTTC. Its protein is CASSLGASEQYF.

This chain links TRBV5-1 with TRBJ2-4, with 7 positions matching TRBD2. Germline V gene data show CDR1 as SGHRS and CDR2 as YFSETQ. The CDR3 has 15 amino acids. Germline trimming cut 4 bases from V and 13 bases from J; bases unmatched to any gene: 17. The CDR3 spells CASSPGTIGYNEQYF. The CDR3 nucleotides read TGCGCCAGCAGCCCAGGGACTATAGGGTACAATGAGCAGTACTTC.

J is TRBJ2-3 and V is TRBV6-1, with TRBD2 matching over 13 bases. From germline, CDR1 is MNHNS and CDR2 SASEGT. The CDR3 has 18 amino acids. V lost 4 bases, J lost 6 bases, and 13 bases stayed unmatched. Here the CDR3 reads CASSGPGTSGISSDTQYF. CDR3 DNA: TGTGCCAGCAGTGGGCCCGGGACTAGCGGGATTTCGTCGGATACGCAGTATTTT.

J is TRBJ1-6 and V is TRBV7-9; TRBD1 matches 7 bases. V lost 5 bases to trimming and J lost 7 bases; unmatched junction nucleotides: 5. From germline, CDR1 is SEHNR and CDR2 FQNEAQ (reference sequence). CDR3 size: 14 residues. CDR3 bases: TGTGCCAGCAGCCACGACAGGGCAAATTCACCCCTCCACTTT. Amino acid sequence: CASSHDRANSPLHF.

The rearrangement joins TRBV6-2 or TRBV6-3 to TRBJ2-1; 10 nucleotides agree with TRBD2. This CDR3 has 14 amino acids. Per the germline V gene, CDR1 is MNHEY and CDR2 is SVGEGT. Trimming removed 6 bases from V and 5 bases from J; junction bases left unmatched: 4. The CDR3 loop reads CASRGGLANNEQFF. DNA of the CDR3: TGTGCCAGCAGGGGGGGACTAGCGAACAATGAGCAGTTCTTC.

In the case of this clonotype: This may arise from a read error, as a much more abundant clone is one base away. J is TRBJ2-7 and V is TRBV6-6; tentatively, D is TRBD1 (6 bases). The CDR3 is 12 amino acids. The germline V gene has CDR1 MNHNY and CDR2 SVGAGI (reference sequence). The V and J ends lost 6 bases and 3 bases respectively, with 9 bases between them. The CDR3 loop reads CASRAGDYEQYF. In DNA form, the CDR3 reads TGTGCCAGCAGGGCAGGGGACTACGAGCAGTACTTC.

This clonotype occurred many times. J is TRBJ1-1 and V is TRBV27, with D perhaps TRBD1 (5 bases). Trimming left V 6 bases short and J 4 bases short, with 12 bases between. The germline V gene encodes CDR1 MNHEY and CDR2 SMNVEV (reference sequence). The CDR3 runs 13 residues. The CDR3 region is CASSLGRGTEAFF. The CDR3 nucleotides read TGTGCCAGCAGCTTAGGAAGGGGCACTGAAGCTTTCTTT.

The chain combines TRBV4-1 with TRBJ2-3; no definite D call. The CDR3 covers 14 residues. Germline values: CDR1 MGHRA, CDR2 YSYEKL. Trimming pared 0 bases from V and 5 bases from J, leaving 9 bases between. The CDR3 nucleotides are TGCGCCAGCAGCCAAGATAGGGTGCGAGATACGCAGTATTTT. This gives the protein CASSQDRVRDTQYF.

The chain joins TRBV12-3 or TRBV12-4 to TRBJ2-1; 7 nucleotides match TRBD2. This CDR3 has 12 residues. The V segment lost 6 bases and the J segment 15 bases; nucleotides outside the gene matches: 11. The CDR3 spells CASSPPGGRRFF. In DNA form, the CDR3 reads TGTGCCAGCAGCCCCCCGGGCGGGAGACGGTTCTTC.

This clonotype was found many times. The gene calls are TRBV6-6 and TRBJ2-7; D remains unclear. The CDR3 covers 13 residues. CDR1 and CDR2 from the germline V gene are MNHNY and SVGAGI (reference sequence). The V gene lost 0 bases and the J gene lost 4 bases, with 7 bases spanning the gap. CDR3 in DNA: TGTGCCAGCAGTTACTCGAGTGATTACGAGCAGTACTTC. It specifies CASSYSSDYEQYF.

This clonotype was detected a few times. The V gene is TRBV5-6, the J gene TRBJ2-7; a possible D gene is TRBD1 (6 bases). The CDR3 totals 16 residues. Trimming pared 4 bases from V and 0 bases from J, leaving 17 bases between. CDR1 SGHDT and CDR2 YYEEEE come from the germline V gene. The CDR3: CASSPSTGKISYEQYF. CDR3 DNA sequence: TGTGCCAGCAGCCCGAGCACAGGGAAAATCTCCTACGAGCAGTACTTC.

This clonotype was recorded a few times. The V call is TRBV6-1, the J call TRBJ2-7; 7 positions match TRBD2. Trimming at V came to 6 bases and at J to 2 bases, leaving 13 bases not matched to a gene. The CDR3 totals 16 residues. Germline V gene lookup returns CDR1 MNHNS and CDR2 SASEGT. CDR3 DNA sequence: TGTGCCAGCAGAGGAAAGAACCTAGCGGCTACCTACGAGCAGTACTTC. Translating gives CASRGKNLAATYEQYF.

Only a few counts were recorded for this clonotype. The chain links TRBV5-1 to TRBJ1-1; weak D call: TRBD1 (6 bases). The CDR3 length is 14 residues. Germline assignment: CDR1 SGHRS and CDR2 YFSETQ. V lost 3 bases and J 1 base, leaving 10 bases between the germline ends. The CDR3 coding sequence is TGCGCCAGCAGCTCCGGGGGCCCGAACACTGAAGCTTTCTTT. Translating gives CASSSGGPNTEAFF.

The count of this clonotype is one. The chain carries TRBV20-1 and TRBJ2-1, with 10 bases fitting TRBD2. The CDR3 runs to 17 residues. Germline CDR1 and CDR2: DFQATT and SNEGSKA (reference sequence). J was trimmed by 0 bases and V by 4 bases; bases with no gene match: 9. CDR3 protein: CSAMRTSGTRSYNEQFF. The CDR3 nucleotides read TGCAGTGCTATGAGGACTAGCGGTACACGCTCCTACAATGAGCAGTTCTTC.